The 8 T cell receptor beta chains below all came from one sample that was sequenced in a study of spatial heterogeneity in lung cancer. TCRdb re-analysed the 5' RACE reads in MiXCR, keeping a single row per CDR3 protein. The profile shows approximately 44,000 distinct CDR3 sequences, roughly 13% of them singletons. Time point noted: sample taken at primary tumor resection. Sequenced material: PBMCs, taken at surgery. These receptors were taken from a male donor with early-stage non-small cell lung cancer.

Concerning this clonotype: A much larger clone differs from this one at a single base, so this may be a read error. The chain has TRBV7-6 and TRBJ1-1; D unresolved. Germline values: CDR1 SGHVS, CDR2 FNYEAQ. Between the trimmed V and J ends, which lost 3 bases and 2 bases, there was a span of 10 bases. CDR3 length: 14 residues. In DNA form, the CDR3 reads TGTGCCAGCAGCTTGAGCGGGCCTAACACTGAAGCTTTCTTT. It specifies CASSLSGPNTEAFF.

The chain has TRBV11-3 and TRBJ2-7, with 12 nucleotides matching TRBD2. The length of the CDR3 is 15 residues. The junction had 5 bases not matched to a gene; V was cut back by 4 bases and J by 4 bases. Germline-derived CDR1 and CDR2 are SGHNT and YENEEA. This CDR3 is CASSYSGLAGYEQYF. DNA of the CDR3: TGTGCCAGCAGCTACTCGGGACTAGCGGGTTACGAGCAGTACTTC.

This clonotype was counted at least ten times. The CDR3 DNA sequence: TGTGCCAGCCACACTGGGGGCAGGGGGTCCTCCTACAATGAGCAGTTCTTC. Translated, it gives CASHTGGRGSSYNEQFF. The V and J genes are TRBV5-6 and TRBJ2-1, with 7 bases fitting TRBD1. Germline lookup yields CDR1 SGHDT and CDR2 YYEEEE. With 7 bases clipped from V and 0 bases from J, the junction kept 13 bases outside the gene matches. This CDR3 is 17 amino acids long.

This clonotype showed up just a few times. The gene calls are TRBV2 and TRBJ2-3, with D hard to call. The CDR3 has 12 amino acids. V lost 6 bases and J 2 bases, leaving 6 bases between the germline ends. Germline V gives CDR1 SNHLY, CDR2 FYNNEI. The CDR3 DNA reads as TGTGCCAGCAGCCGATACACAGATACGCAGTATTTT. Translating it yields CASSRYTDTQYF.

By proportion, this clonotype is medium-sized. The V gene is TRBV2, the J gene TRBJ2-5, with 9 bases fitting TRBD2. The CDR3 consists of 13 residues. CDR1 is SNHLY, CDR2 FYNNEI, per germline. V lost 7 bases and J lost 5; bases outside the gene matches: 5. The CDR3 bases are TGTGCCAGCAAGCGGGGGGCCGGGGAGACCCAGTACTTC. Amino acids: CASKRGAGETQYF.

The V and J genes are TRBV7-2 and TRBJ2-3, with D possibly matching TRBD2 (5 bases). The CDR3 length is 15 residues. Per germline, CDR1 SGHTA and CDR2 FQGNSA. V was clipped by 5 bases and J by 6 bases, with 18 bases between them. CDR3 loop: CASSPQSPRGDTQYF. CDR3 DNA sequence: TGTGCCAGCAGCCCCCAATCCCCCCGAGGGGATACGCAGTATTTT. Full variable domain (outside the CDR3, taken from reference TRBV7-2 and TRBJ2-3): GAGVSQSPSNKVTEKGKDVELRCDPISGHTALYWYRQSLGQGLEFLIYFQGNSAPDKSGLPSDRFSAERTGGSVSTLTIQRTQQEDSAVYLCASSPQSPRGDTQYFGPGTRLTVL.

This clonotype was found a few times. The V call is TRBV7-9, the J call TRBJ1-5; 7 bases are a match to TRBD1. Germline loops: CDR1 SEHNR, CDR2 FQNEAQ (reference sequence). This CDR3 has 16 residues. V lost 5 bases, J lost 4 bases, and 11 bases stayed unmatched. The CDR3 nucleotides are TGTGCCAGCAGCCAGGGACCGAGGGGGCGGAATCAGCCCCAGCATTTT. Translating gives CASSQGPRGRNQPQHF.

This clonotype was seen more than once but under ten times. V is TRBV5-1 and J is TRBJ2-5; 8 nucleotides match TRBD2. Trimming removed 4 bases from V and 0 bases from J; junction bases left unmatched: 5. The CDR3 is 15 amino acids. CDR1 and CDR2 from the germline V gene are SGHRS and YFSETQ. CDR3 in amino acids: CASSRSGTYQETQYF. CDR3 DNA: TGCGCCAGCAGCCGTAGCGGGACGTACCAAGAGACCCAGTACTTC.